The entry that follows covers one T cell receptor beta chain sequence. V was shortened by 3 bases and J by 4 bases, with 7 bases between the two germline ends. The CDR3 runs to 13 residues. The germline gives CDR1 LNHDA, CDR2 SQIVND (reference sequence). This entry belongs to a study of cytomegalovirus exposure and HLA in healthy donors. The PCR made use of 60 Vbeta and 13 Jbeta primers. Assay: immunoSEQ multiplex PCR; the TCRdb copy retains only in-frame clones and omits some. The sample records 150,000 to 200,000 clones, more than 60% being singletons. The sequence was obtained from a middle-aged woman in good health and CMV-seropositive. Sample: PBMCs. This chain links TRBV19 with TRBJ1-5; no clear D gene. This CDR3 reads CASSMTGNQPQHF. DNA for the CDR3: TGTGCCAGTAGTATGACTGGAAATCAGCCCCAGCATTTT.